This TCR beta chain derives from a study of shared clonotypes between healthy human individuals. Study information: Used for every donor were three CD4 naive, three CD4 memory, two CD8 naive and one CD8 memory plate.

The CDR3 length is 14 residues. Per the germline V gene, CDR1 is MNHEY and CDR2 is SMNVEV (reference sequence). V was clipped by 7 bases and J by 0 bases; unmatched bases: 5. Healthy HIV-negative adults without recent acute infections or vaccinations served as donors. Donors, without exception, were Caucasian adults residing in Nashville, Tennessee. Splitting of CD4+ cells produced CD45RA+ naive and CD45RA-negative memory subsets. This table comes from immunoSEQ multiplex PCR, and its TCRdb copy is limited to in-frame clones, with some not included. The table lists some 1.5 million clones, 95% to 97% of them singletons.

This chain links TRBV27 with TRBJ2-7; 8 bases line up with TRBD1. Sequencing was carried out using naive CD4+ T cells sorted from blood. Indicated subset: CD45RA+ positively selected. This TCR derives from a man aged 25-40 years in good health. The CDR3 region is CASTRTGSSYEQYF. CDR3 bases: TGTGCCAGCACCCGGACAGGGAGCTCCTACGAGCAGTACTTC.